Described below is a single TCR beta chain sequence and its context. Its target antigen remains unknown. Library prep was done by the immunoSEQ multiplex PCR assay. The multiplex PCR relied on a mix of 60 forward primers for TCR Vbeta segments and 13 reverse primers for TCR Jbeta segments. A multiplex PCR assay on genomic DNA amplified the CDR3 region of rearranged TCR beta genes. On the Illumina HiSeq System, the amplified TCR beta libraries were sequenced as 87-base-pair reads. Under the source paper's analysis protocol: Across the 670 or so repertoires, a later analysis counted 80 million or so unique TCR beta chains, 9.5 million to 12 million of which were shared by at least two donors. To remove PCR and sequencing errors, raw reads were error-corrected and collapsed into unique sequences using a nearest-neighbor algorithm that merged closely related sequences. V, D and J gene segments were assigned by aligning CDR3 sequences to IMGT reference sequences. For a sequence to be retained, a match of at least six nucleotides was required to both a V gene segment and a J gene segment. Rearrangements were called productive when the CDR3 lacked stop codons and stayed in frame with V and J; all others were non-productive. CDR3 was defined by IMGT convention, running from the second conserved V-encoded cysteine to the conserved J-encoded phenylalanine. The earlier analysis of 500 to 600 of the donors excluded sequences that lacked an unambiguous match to a single V gene segment. In an earlier analysis of 587 of the donors, a V segment was called functional when productive rearrangements were above 56.7%, and segregating when the standard deviation between donors exceeded 5%. A statistical classification framework was built to diagnose cytomegalovirus status from the catalog of TCR beta chain sequences. A later analysis assigned V and J genes by comparing TCR nucleotide sequences with IMGT/GENE-DB human TR gene sequences. A later analysis assigned CDR3 sequences and most-parsimonious VDJ recombination scenarios with the TCRdist pipeline. In a later analysis, every TCR beta chain was defined by the combination of its CDR3 amino acid sequence and its V-gene family, and reads without a unique V-gene family were dropped. In a later analysis, 450 to 600 highly shared, low-generation-probability nucleotide sequences were removed to address suspected cross-contamination and a sequencing artifact. A later analysis calculated a clonal expansion index for each public chain from normalized within-repertoire ranks of inferred template counts. Generation probabilities in a later analysis came from a VDJ recombination model fitted to out-of-frame rearrangements, and those results were checked against IGoR. Hypergeometric tests were used in a later analysis to score TCR-TCR, TCR-HLA and TCR-CMV co-occurrence, with a repertoire-size bias correction applied to the TCR pairs. To estimate false discovery rates, a later analysis permuted the HLA or CMV assignments 20 times. A later analysis grouped co-occurring TCRs with DBSCAN, adding TCRdist sequence similarity when clustering within HLA-allele-positive subsets. Repertoires with fewer than 30,000 or more than 120,000 public chains, plus five repertoires with anomalous nucleotide sharing, were excluded from co-occurrence clustering. TCRdb stores this immuneACCESS table with in-frame sequences only. Part of the clones is absent; in the studies checked, under half of the shortfall reflects unresolved V genes, and no reason is known for the rest. The V and J calls and clone size were taken over from that table, and D and trimming were inferred from the DNA. The data table for this sample lists 130,000 or so clones. Around 2.2% of the sample lies in the top ten.

The cohort comprised 666 healthy bone marrow donors. At the time of sampling, every cohort member was nominally healthy, though immune exposures that went unrecorded were likely present. The donor tested CMV seronegative, placing the donor among the approximately 360 seronegative members of the cohort. Every donor gave a peripheral blood sample, and the peripheral blood mononuclear cells from that sample were used for TCR beta sequencing. Genomic DNA was extracted from the blood cell samples with the Qiagen DNeasy Blood Extraction Kit. The sample belongs to a study of cytomegalovirus exposure and HLA in healthy donors (dated by TCRdb to about 2017). In the study overall: According to an earlier analysis of 587 of the donors, roughly 180 million T cells yielded some 120 million unique TCR beta sequences and about 300 Gb of sequence data. Every repertoire in the discovery cohort had been generated on one and the same sequencing platform. To decide whether each TCR beta V gene segment behaved as functional or pseudogenic, an earlier analysis of several hundred of the donors relied on high-throughput TCR beta sequencing. On average, around 240,000 unique TCR beta nucleotide sequences were sequenced per donor among several hundred genotyped donors of the cohort, with 15% to 20% of those sequences being non-productive. To predict cytomegalovirus infection status, the study brought together high-throughput TCR immunosequencing, statistical association of individual TCRs with disease status, and machine learning. Class I and class II HLA loci were covered by the typing at four-digit resolution. The study used immunosequencing to profile the T cell repertoires of approximately 630 subjects and linked those repertoires to cytomegalovirus serostatus. In a later genetic analysis, genome-wide SNP genotypes for about 65% of the 666 donors were used, and that subset was treated as a discovery cohort. Roughly 5 DR-DQ haplotypes were handled as single units for association and clustering, since linkage in the cohort was strong. Among the approximately 400 genotyped donors, approximately 81% belonged to the genetic ancestry cluster associated with self-reported Caucasian donors. Roughly 300 gigabases of sequencing data and around 85 million unique TCR sequences made up an early release that covered 500 to 650 HLA-typed donors. The number of typed donors differed by locus: about 620-630 for A, B, C, DRB1 and DQB1; 500 to 550 for DQA1; 606 for DPA1; and roughly 490 for DPB1. Donor age, sex, ethnicity and CMV serostatus were compiled alongside the repertoire data. Rather than drawing on any new phenotypic data, the later analysis identified candidate immune exposures from TCR beta sequences and the way those sequences occurred across donors. Along with the roughly 610-subject first cohort, a separate validation cohort of over 90 different subjects was used. A later analysis re-analyzed previously published TCR beta repertoires from 550 to 700 donors and added high-resolution HLA genotyping to study TCR occurrence patterns. The study aimed to test whether signatures of past pathogen exposure could be identified by cataloging public T cell receptors.

General conclusions and limits of the study: The presence/absence analyses assumed that sequencing depth was roughly uniform across donors, and that assumption may not be true. Three of the identified cytomegalovirus-associated TCR beta chains were confirmed in vitro to be specific for cytomegalovirus antigens. A later analysis associated approximately 17,000 TCR beta sequences with specific HLA alleles at a false discovery rate of 0.05. Because the 87-base-pair reads could not distinguish some IMGT-functional V segments, including TRBV6-2 and TRBV6-3, those segments were excluded. Correlated functional status among segregating V segments might be attributable to linkage disequilibrium, but an unknown experimental factor could not be ruled out. The only immune exposure information available for the cohort was CMV serostatus. Because counts were too low, 15 to 20 rarely observed V segments, including chromosome 9 orphons, were excluded from the earlier analysis of roughly 580 of the donors. Only TCR beta chains were sequenced in this cohort, and the absence of alpha or paired-chain data limited detectable features. Most TCR sequences were observed very rarely across donors, whereas some public TCRs were present in many individuals. In both the original and validation cohorts, the classifier was reported to diagnose cytomegalovirus status with high specificity and sensitivity. Compared with the roughly 720-donor mean, donors in an Asian-associated ancestry cluster had fewer N-insertions in productive TCRs, according to a later genetic analysis. In a later genetic analysis, a missense DCLRE1C variant was associated with V-gene and J-gene trimming of TCR beta chains, and the association was replicated in an independent cohort. Because HLA typing was missing for some donors at each locus, association tests included only the typed subset. A later analysis reported that several top co-occurrence clusters appeared linked to parvovirus B19, influenza, CMV and Epstein-Barr virus. A later analysis found that most CMV-associated TCR beta chains appeared HLA-restricted, with HLA associations seemingly driven largely by CMV exposure. The authors suggested that the approach could potentially be generalized to other disease states and immunological phenotypes. In the study, around 150 TCR beta chains were listed as associated with cytomegalovirus. Assigning TCR associations to individual alleles was difficult when HLA alleles, especially DR and DQ, strongly co-occurred. Broadly in line with IMGT annotations, most TCR beta V segments showed up in productive rearrangements about 87% or about 30% of the time in an earlier analysis of around 550 of the donors. Compared with equally common non-associated chains, HLA-associated TCR beta chains in a later analysis were more clonally expanded and had lower generation probabilities. In a later analysis, the rate of TCR association differed among HLA loci, with DRB1 alleles having the most associated TCRs and HLA-C alleles having the fewest. A group of highly shared sequence variants was considered likely to be a technical artifact of the sequencing pipeline. A further reported finding was that TCR beta sequences accurately predicted the HLA-A and HLA-B alleles for most subjects in the first cohort.

The CDR3 starts with the cysteine, ends with the phenylalanine, and has 17 residues. The only DNA kept is the CDR3, 51 bases in frame from the first base. Between the V and J ends, shortened by 0 bases and 5 bases respectively, the junction contains 19 bases. The germline V gene provides CDR1 LGHNA and CDR2 YSLEER. This receptor was obtained from a woman aged 18-30 years in good health and CMV-seronegative. Sequencing input: PBMCs. The chain is assembled from TRBV4-3 and TRBJ2-5; the D gene identity is not certain. The CDR3 corresponds to CASSQDLESGFPETQYF. The nucleotides read TGCGCCAGCAGCCAAGATCTCGAGTCCGGGTTCCCGGAGACCCAGTACTTC.